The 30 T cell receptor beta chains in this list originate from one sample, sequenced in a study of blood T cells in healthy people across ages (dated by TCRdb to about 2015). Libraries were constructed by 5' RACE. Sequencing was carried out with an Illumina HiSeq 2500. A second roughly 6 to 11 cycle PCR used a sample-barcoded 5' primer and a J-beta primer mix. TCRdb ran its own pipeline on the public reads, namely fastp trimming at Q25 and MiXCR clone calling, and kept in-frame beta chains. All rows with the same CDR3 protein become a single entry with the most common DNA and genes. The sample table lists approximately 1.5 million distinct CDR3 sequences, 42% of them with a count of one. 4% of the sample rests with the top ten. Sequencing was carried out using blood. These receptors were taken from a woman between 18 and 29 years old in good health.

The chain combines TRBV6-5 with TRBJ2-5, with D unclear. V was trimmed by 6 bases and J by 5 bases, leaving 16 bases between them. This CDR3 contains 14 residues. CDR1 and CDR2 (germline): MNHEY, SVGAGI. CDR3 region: CASSTLRGLETQYF. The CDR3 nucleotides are TGTGCCAGCAGCACCCTCCGTGGGTTGGAGACCCAGTACTTC.

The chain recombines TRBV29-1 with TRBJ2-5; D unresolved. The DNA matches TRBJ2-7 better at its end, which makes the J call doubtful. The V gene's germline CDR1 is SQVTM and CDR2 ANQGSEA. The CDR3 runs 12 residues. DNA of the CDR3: TGCAGCGCTGCTGAGAGCGCCTACGAGCAGTACTTC. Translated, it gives CSAAESAYEQYF.

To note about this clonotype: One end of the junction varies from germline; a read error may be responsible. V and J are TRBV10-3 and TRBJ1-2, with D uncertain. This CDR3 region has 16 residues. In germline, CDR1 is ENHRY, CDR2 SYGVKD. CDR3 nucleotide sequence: TGTGCCATCAGTGAGTCTATCCTTAACTCTAACTATGGCTGCACCTTC. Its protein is CAISESILNSNYGCTF.

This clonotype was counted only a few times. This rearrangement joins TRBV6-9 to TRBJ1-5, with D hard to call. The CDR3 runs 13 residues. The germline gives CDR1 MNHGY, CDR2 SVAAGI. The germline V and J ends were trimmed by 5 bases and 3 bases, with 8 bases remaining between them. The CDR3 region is CASSHGTNQPQHF. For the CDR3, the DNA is TGTGCCAGCAGTCATGGCACCAATCAGCCCCAGCATTTT.

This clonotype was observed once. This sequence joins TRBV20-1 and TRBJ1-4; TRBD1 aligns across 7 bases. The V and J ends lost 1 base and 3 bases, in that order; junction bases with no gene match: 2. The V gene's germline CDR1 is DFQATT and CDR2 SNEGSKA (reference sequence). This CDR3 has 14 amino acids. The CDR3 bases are TGCAGTGCTAGAGGGACAGGACCTAATGAAAAACTGTTTTTT. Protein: CSARGTGPNEKLFF.

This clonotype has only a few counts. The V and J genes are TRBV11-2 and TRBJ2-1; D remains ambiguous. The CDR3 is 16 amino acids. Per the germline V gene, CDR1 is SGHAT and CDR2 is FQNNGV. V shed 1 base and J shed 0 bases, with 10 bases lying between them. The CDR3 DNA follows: TGTGCCAGCAGCTTAGTATCGCCGAACTCCTACAATGAGCAGTTCTTC. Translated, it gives CASSLVSPNSYNEQFF.

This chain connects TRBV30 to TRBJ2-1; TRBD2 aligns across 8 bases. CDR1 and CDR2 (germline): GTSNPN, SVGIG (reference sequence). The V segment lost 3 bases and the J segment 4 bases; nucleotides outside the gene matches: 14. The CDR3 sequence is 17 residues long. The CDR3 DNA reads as TGTGCCTGGAGCGGTTATGGTGCGGGGGGAAAGTACAATGAGCAGTTCTTC. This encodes CAWSGYGAGGKYNEQFF.

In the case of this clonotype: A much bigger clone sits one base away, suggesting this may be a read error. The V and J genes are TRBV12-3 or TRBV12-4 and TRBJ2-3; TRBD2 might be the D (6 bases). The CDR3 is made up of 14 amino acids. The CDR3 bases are TGTGCCAGCAGACTAGCAGTCAGCACAGATACGGAGTATTTT. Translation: CASRLAVSTDTEYF.

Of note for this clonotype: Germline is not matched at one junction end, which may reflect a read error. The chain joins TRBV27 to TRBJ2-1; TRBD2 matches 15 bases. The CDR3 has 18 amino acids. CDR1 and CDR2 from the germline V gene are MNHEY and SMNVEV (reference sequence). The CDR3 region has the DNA TGTACCAGCAGTTTGGGACTAGCGGGAGGTATAACCTACAATGAGCAGTTCTTC. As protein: CTSSLGLAGGITYNEQFF.

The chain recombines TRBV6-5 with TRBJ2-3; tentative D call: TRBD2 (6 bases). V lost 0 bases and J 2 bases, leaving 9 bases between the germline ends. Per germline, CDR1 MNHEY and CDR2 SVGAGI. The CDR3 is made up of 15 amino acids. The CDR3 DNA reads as TGTGCCAGCAGTTACTCCCCGGGGGTCACAGATACGCAGTATTTT. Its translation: CASSYSPGVTDTQYF.

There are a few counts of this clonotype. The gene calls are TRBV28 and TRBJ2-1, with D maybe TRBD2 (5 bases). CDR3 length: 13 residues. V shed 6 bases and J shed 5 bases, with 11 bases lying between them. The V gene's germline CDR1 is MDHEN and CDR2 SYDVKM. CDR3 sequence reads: CASRREPHNEQFF. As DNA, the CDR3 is TGTGCCAGCAGGAGGGAGCCCCACAATGAGCAGTTCTTC.

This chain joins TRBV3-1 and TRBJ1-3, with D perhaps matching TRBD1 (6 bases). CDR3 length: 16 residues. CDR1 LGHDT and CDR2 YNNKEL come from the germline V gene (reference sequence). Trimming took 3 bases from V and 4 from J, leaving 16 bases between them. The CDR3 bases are TGTGCCAGCAGCCAGCAGCTCAGGGGATCCGGAAACACCATATATTTT. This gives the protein CASSQQLRGSGNTIYF.

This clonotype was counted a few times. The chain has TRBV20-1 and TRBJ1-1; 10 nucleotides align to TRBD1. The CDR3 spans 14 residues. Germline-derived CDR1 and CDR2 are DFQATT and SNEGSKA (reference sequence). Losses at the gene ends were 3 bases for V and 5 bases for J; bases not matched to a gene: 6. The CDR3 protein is CSASMGTGETEAFF. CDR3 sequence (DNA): TGCAGTGCTAGCATGGGGACAGGGGAAACTGAAGCTTTCTTT.

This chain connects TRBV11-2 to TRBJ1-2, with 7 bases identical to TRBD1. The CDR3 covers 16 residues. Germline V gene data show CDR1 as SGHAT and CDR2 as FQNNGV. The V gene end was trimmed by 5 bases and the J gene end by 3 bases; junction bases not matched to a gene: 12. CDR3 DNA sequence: TGTGCCAGCAGCATGTTCCCCCCCAGGGGGGACTATGGCTACACCTTC. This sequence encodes CASSMFPPRGDYGYTF.

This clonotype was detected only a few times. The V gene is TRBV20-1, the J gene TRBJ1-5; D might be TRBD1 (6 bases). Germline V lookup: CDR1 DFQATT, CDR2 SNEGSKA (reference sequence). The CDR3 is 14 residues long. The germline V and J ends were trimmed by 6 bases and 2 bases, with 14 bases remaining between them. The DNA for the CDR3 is TGCAGTGCAACACAGGGCGTGGGCAATCAGCCCCAGCATTTT. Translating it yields CSATQGVGNQPQHF.

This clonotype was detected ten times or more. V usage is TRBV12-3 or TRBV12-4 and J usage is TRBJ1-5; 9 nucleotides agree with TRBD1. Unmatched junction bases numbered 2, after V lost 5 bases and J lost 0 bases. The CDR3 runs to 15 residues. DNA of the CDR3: TGTGCCAGCAGTCTGACAGGGGGTAGCAATCAGCCCCAGCATTTT. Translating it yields CASSLTGGSNQPQHF.

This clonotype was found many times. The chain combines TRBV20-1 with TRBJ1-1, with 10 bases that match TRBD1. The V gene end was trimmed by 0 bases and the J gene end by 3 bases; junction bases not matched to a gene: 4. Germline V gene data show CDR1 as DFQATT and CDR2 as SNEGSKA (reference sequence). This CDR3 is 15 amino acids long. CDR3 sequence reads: CSARDPGQGDTEAFF. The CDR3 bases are TGCAGTGCTAGAGATCCCGGACAGGGGGACACTGAAGCTTTCTTT.

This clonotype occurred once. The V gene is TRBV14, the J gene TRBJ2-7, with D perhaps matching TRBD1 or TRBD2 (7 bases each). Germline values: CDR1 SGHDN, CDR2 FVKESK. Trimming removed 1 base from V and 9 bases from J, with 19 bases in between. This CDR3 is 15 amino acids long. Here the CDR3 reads CASSQVSGGALRQYF. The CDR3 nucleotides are TGTGCCAGCAGCCAAGTATCAGGGGGGGCCCTTAGGCAGTACTTC.

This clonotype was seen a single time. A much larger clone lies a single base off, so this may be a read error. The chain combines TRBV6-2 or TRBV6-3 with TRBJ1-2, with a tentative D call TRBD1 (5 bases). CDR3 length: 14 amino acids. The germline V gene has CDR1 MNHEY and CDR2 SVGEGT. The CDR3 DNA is TGTGCCAGCAGTTACTCGCCAGGGACCTATGGCCACACCTTC. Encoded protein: CASSYSPGTYGHTF.

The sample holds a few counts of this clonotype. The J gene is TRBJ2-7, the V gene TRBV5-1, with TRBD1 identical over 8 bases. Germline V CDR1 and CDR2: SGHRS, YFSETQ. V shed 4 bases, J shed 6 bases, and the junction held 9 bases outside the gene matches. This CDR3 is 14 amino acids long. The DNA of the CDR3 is TGCGCCAGCAGCCCTGGGACAGGCATGGTCGAGCAGTACTTC. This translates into CASSPGTGMVEQYF.

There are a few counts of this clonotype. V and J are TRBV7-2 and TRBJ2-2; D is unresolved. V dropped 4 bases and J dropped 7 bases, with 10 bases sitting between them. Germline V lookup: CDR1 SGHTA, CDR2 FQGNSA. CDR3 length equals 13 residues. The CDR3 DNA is TGTGCCAGCAGCTCCCAAATCAGCGGGGAGCTGTTTTTT. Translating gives CASSSQISGELFF.

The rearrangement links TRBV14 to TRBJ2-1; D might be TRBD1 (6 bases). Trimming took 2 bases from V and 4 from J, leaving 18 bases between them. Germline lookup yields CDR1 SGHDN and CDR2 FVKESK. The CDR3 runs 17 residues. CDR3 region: CASSQPSPGTPYNEQFF. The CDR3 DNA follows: TGTGCCAGCAGCCAACCGTCCCCCGGGACACCATACAATGAGCAGTTCTTC.

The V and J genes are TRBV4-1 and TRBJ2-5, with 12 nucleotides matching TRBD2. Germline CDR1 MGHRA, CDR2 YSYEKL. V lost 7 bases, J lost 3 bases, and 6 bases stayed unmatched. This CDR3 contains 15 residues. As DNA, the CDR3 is TGCGCCAGCACCTCGCTAGCGGGGGGGAAAGAGACCCAGTACTTC. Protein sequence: CASTSLAGGKETQYF.

The chain's CDR3 is CSASGEGHYGYTF. The CDR3 nucleotides are TGCAGTGCTAGTGGTGAAGGTCACTATGGCTACACCTTC. V and J are TRBV20-1 and TRBJ1-2, with D hard to call. The V end lost 3 bases, the J end lost 3 bases, and 11 bases lay between the germline ends. Germline lookup yields CDR1 DFQATT and CDR2 SNEGSKA (reference sequence). The CDR3 is 13 amino acids.

CDR3 sequence reads: CASRRSMDYTF. The CDR3 region has the DNA TGTGCCAGCAGACGATCGATGGACTACACCTTC. The chain is built from TRBV4-2 and TRBJ1-2; D gene uncertain. The V end lost 6 bases, the J end lost 10 bases, and 12 bases lay between the germline ends. The CDR3 is made up of 11 amino acids. CDR1 is LGHNA and CDR2 is YNFKEQ in the germline V gene.

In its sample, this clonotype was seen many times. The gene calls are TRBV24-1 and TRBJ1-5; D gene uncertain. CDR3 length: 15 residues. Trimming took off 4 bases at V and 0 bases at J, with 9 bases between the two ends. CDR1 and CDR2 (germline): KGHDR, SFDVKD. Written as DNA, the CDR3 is TGTGCCACCAGTGACCCACGTTATAGCAATCAGCCCCAGCATTTT. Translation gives CATSDPRYSNQPQHF.

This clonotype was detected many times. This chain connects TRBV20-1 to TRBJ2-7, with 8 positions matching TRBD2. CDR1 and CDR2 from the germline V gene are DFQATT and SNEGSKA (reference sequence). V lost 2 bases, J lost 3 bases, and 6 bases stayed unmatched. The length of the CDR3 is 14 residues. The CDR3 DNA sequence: TGCAGTGCTAGAAAGGTAGCGGGGCACTACGAGCAGTACTTC. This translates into CSARKVAGHYEQYF.

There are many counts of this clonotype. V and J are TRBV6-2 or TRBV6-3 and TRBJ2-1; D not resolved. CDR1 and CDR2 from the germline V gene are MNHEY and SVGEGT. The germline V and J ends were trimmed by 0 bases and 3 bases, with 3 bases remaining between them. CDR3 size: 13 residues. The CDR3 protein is CASSYSDYNEQFF. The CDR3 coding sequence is TGTGCCAGCAGTTACTCGGACTACAATGAGCAGTTCTTC.

In nucleotides, the CDR3 is TGTGCCAGCGGGGATTATAGTAATGAGCAGTTCTTC. It specifies CASGDYSNEQFF. This chain links TRBV6-5 with TRBJ2-1, with no clear D. The CDR3 contains 12 residues. Between the trimmed V and J ends, which lost 8 bases and 7 bases, there was a span of 12 bases. Germline-derived CDR1 and CDR2 are MNHEY and SVGAGI.

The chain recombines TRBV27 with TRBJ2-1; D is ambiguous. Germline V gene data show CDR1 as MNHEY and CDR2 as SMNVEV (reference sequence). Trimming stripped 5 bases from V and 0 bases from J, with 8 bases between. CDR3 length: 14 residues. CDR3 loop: CASSASFSYNEQFF. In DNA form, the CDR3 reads TGTGCCAGCAGTGCCTCGTTCTCCTACAATGAGCAGTTCTTC.